These T cell receptor beta chains were read from a single sample in a study of response to subunit inactivated influenza vaccine. TCRdb fed the RT-PCR reads into MiXCR, producing one record per CDR3 protein. This table has 280,000 or so distinct CDR3 sequences, 20% to 25% appearing once. Sample: PBMCs from blood, taken about 20 months after vaccination. Every receptor here comes from a man aged 50 to 69 who received an inactivated influenza vaccine. Both conserved end residues are part of each CDR3. A D gene is named only where the DNA matches it firmly. Only some rows state a clone size, as once, few, many or a class for expanded clones.

-,TRBJ1-5,-,TRBV19,TGTGCCAGTAGTAGGCCTCCCGAAGATCAGCCCCAGCATTTT,CASSRPPEDQPQHF
-,TRBJ2-1,few,TRBV18,TGTGCCAGCTCACCGCTAAGAGAGGAGCAGTTCTTC,CASSPLREEQFF
TRBD1,TRBJ1-2,few,TRBV28,TGTGCCAGCAGCCGGGGGACAGGGGGCTTGTTCTATGGCTACACCTTC,CASSRGTGGLFYGYTF
TRBD1,TRBJ2-1,few,TRBV3-1,TGTGCCAGCAGCCGCGGCAGGGGGCTTCACTACAATGAGCAGTTCTTC,CASSRGRGLHYNEQFF
-,TRBJ2-5,-,TRBV7-2,TGTGCCAGCAGCTTAATCTTAGGGGGGAGAGAGACCCAGTACTTC,CASSLILGGRETQYF
TRBD1,TRBJ1-4,-,TRBV12-3/TRBV12-4,TGTGCCAGCAGTTTGTCGGGACAGAGTGAAAAACTGTTTTTT,CASSLSGQSEKLFF
-,TRBJ2-1,-,TRBV4-3,TGCGCCAGCAGCCAAGGCAAGGGGGGGCGAAGCTCCTACAATGAGCAGTTCTTC,CASSQGKGGRSSYNEQFF
-,TRBJ1-5,-,TRBV24-1,TGTGCCACCAGTGGGGCAGGCAATCAGCCCCAGCATTTT,CATSGAGNQPQHF
-,TRBJ2-5,few,TRBV6-5,TGTGCCAGCAGTTACTCACCAGGGAGGTACCAAGAGACCCAGTACTTC,CASSYSPGRYQETQYF
-,TRBJ2-7,-,TRBV23-1,TGCGCCAGCAGGGAGTATCAGGAGTACTTC,CASREYQEYF
-,TRBJ1-5,-,TRBV2,TGTGCCAGCAGCGAACTAGGGAGGCCCCAGCATTTT,CASSELGRPQHF
TRBD1,TRBJ1-3,-,TRBV15,TGTGCCACCAGCAGAGTTACCTGGGACAGGGTGGCTGGAAACTCCATATATTTT,CATSRVTWDRVAGNSIYF
-,TRBJ2-7,-,TRBV5-1,TGCGCCAGCAGCCCGGGGATCGACTATGCCTACGAGCAGTACTTC,CASSPGIDYAYEQYF
-,TRBJ1-6,few,TRBV7-6,TGTGCCAGCAGCTTACGGCCCGGAATGGGGAAGGGTTCACCCCTCCACTTT,CASSLRPGMGKGSPLHF
TRBD1,TRBJ1-2,-,TRBV5-1,TGCGCCAGCAGCTTTAACAGGGGTGCTAACTATGGCTACACCTTC,CASSFNRGANYGYTF
TRBD2,TRBJ2-5,few,TRBV9,TGTGCCAGCAGCGTCGGGACTAGCGGGAGAGGAGAGACCCAGTACTTC,CASSVGTSGRGETQYF
-,TRBJ2-2,-,TRBV29-1,TGCAGCGTCGTACAGAACACCGGGGAGCTGTTTTTT,CSVVQNTGELFF
-,TRBJ2-5,few,TRBV28,TGTGCCAGCAGTTTATTGGAGGGGGCAGAGACCCAGTACTTC,CASSLLEGAETQYF
-,TRBJ1-4,few,TRBV4-2,TGTGCCAGCAGCCAAGGCCAGCACAGGGCCGGTAATGAAAAACTGTTTTTT,CASSQGQHRAGNEKLFF
TRBD1,TRBJ1-2,-,TRBV4-2,TGTGCCAGCAGCCAAGTTCCCAGGGGGGCCTCGGGGGACTATGGCTACACCTTC,CASSQVPRGASGDYGYTF
-,TRBJ2-3,-,TRBV7-2,TGTGCCAGCATCCCTGGGGGGTCCCTAGATACGCAGTATTTT,CASIPGGSLDTQYF
-,TRBJ2-1,few,TRBV7-2,TGTGCCAGCAGCTTAGTGGTCCAGGGCAATGAGCAGTTCTTC,CASSLVVQGNEQFF
-,TRBJ2-3,-,TRBV12-3/TRBV12-4,TGTGCCAGCACCCTTGCGGGGGCCTCCACAGATACGCAGTATTTT,CASTLAGASTDTQYF
-,TRBJ2-5,few,TRBV12-3/TRBV12-4,TGTGCCAGCAGTCCGACAGGTCAAGAGACCCAGTACTTC,CASSPTGQETQYF